This T cell receptor beta chain was retrieved from a study of T cells in localized non-small cell lung cancer. Overall study results and limits: Because only a single region of the tumor was sequenced, heterogeneity remains possible. Uninvolved adjacent lung showed the highest T cell clonality, exceeding tumor. A median of about 52 clones ranked among the top 100 in tumor appeared in adjacent lung.

For this clone: The target antigen is unknown.

Produced via immunoSEQ multiplex PCR; TCRdb's table is partial and in-frame only. The table shows under 5,500 clones, with about 32% occurring only once. The germline CDR1 and CDR2 sequences are LNHDA and SQIVND (reference sequence). Trimming took off 1 base at V and 5 bases at J, with 11 bases between the two ends. This CDR3 has 15 amino acids. V usage is TRBV19 and J usage is TRBJ2-2, with D possibly TRBD2 on 6 matching bases. This TCR was sampled from a woman between 35 and 75 years old with stage II squamous cell lung carcinoma. The sequences come from lung tumor tissue, collected before any cancer treatment. For the CDR3, the DNA is TGTGCCAGTAGTATAGTTCTCCGGGGGACCGGGGAGCTGTTTTTT. Amino acid sequence: CASSIVLRGTGELFF.